This T cell receptor (beta chain) is drawn from a study of regulatory T cells in long-lasting Graves disease. Across the study: Prior antithyroid drug treatment in newly diagnosed Graves' patients lasted under 3 months.

Trimming cost V 2 bases and J 7 bases, with 12 bases left between them. The CDR3 length is 14 residues. Germline CDR1 is SGHKS and CDR2 is YYEKEE (reference sequence). Sequencing libraries for TCR beta were prepared with iRepertoire HTBI primers and Arm-PCR of CDR3 regions. TCRdb used MiXCR to reprocess the multiplex PCR reads, holding one entry per CDR3 protein. The sample has a few hundred thousand distinct CDR3 sequences, roughly 10% seen once; the top ten hold 18%. The time point here: newly diagnosed GD, antithyroid drugs for less than 3 months. Following extraction of RNA from PBMCs, that RNA was used to make the TCR library. The sample holds many counts of this clonotype. These data were also filed under a second study, of T cells in Graves' hyperthyroidism and ophthalmopathy. That publication notes: For Graves' hyperthyroidism to be stable, ophthalmopathy could not progress within 18 months.

This chain connects TRBV5-5 to TRBJ1-4; D may be TRBD1 (6 bases). The input for sequencing was peripheral blood mononuclear cells (PBMCs), taken at new diagnosis, from a patient treated with antithyroid drugs. This TCR derives from a woman aged 18-35 years with Graves disease. CDR3 region: CASSFGGQFEKLFF. The CDR3 coding sequence is TGTGCCAGCAGCTTTGGGGGCCAGTTTGAAAAACTGTTTTTT.